These 25 T cell receptor beta chains came from one sample sequenced in a study of T cell repertoires in cytomegalovirus infection. TCRdb fed the reads into MiXCR, producing one record per CDR3 protein. The sample carries approximately 260,000 distinct CDR3 sequences, over 15% recorded once. The sample was CD8+ T cells from PBMCs. Source of these receptors: a human donor in good health (CMV status not recorded). Some clones in this sample may be carry-over from other donors' samples.

This clonotype was detected only a few times. This rearrangement joins TRBV27 to TRBJ1-2, with 7 bases fitting TRBD1. CDR1 is MNHEY, CDR2 SMNVEV, per germline (reference sequence). The CDR3 is 14 amino acids. The V and J ends lost 5 bases and 4 bases, in that order; junction bases with no gene match: 7. The CDR3 here is CASSPTGMAYGYTF. The CDR3 DNA sequence: TGTGCCAGCAGTCCGACAGGGATGGCCTATGGCTACACCTTC.

This clonotype was counted between two and nine times. J is TRBJ2-1 and V is TRBV6-1; TRBD2 matches at 7 bases. With 3 bases clipped from V and 0 bases from J, the junction kept 8 bases outside the gene matches. This CDR3 region has 17 residues. CDR1 and CDR2 from the germline V gene are MNHNS and SASEGT. CDR3 bases: TGTGCCAGCAGTGAGTCCCCGAGCGGGGTCTCCTACAATGAGCAGTTCTTC. Protein: CASSESPSGVSYNEQFF.

This clonotype was counted between two and nine times. V and J are TRBV15 and TRBJ2-2; 9 nucleotides match TRBD1. The CDR3 spans 16 residues. After removal of 9 bases from V and 6 bases from J, the junction contained 14 bases not matched to a gene. Germline V gene data show CDR1 as LNHNV and CDR2 as YYDKDF (reference sequence). CDR3 in DNA: TGTGCCACATCACTGCTGGACAGGGGATTGTCCGGGGAGCTGTTTTTT. It codes for CATSLLDRGLSGELFF.

This clonotype was found many times. The genes are TRBV19 and TRBJ2-3, with 7 positions matching TRBD2. The CDR3 totals 17 residues. With V trimmed by 3 bases and J by 3 bases, 12 bases remained unmatched. Germline loops: CDR1 LNHDA, CDR2 SQIVND (reference sequence). The DNA for the CDR3 is TGTGCCAGTAGTATGGAGGAAGGGAGGGAGCTGACAGATACGCAGTATTTT. As protein: CASSMEEGRELTDTQYF. The variable domain in full, completed from reference TRBV19 and TRBJ2-3, reads DGGITQSPKYLFRKEGQNVTLSCEQNLNHDAMYWYRQDPGQGLRLIYYSQIVNDFQKGDIAEGYSVSREKKESFPLTVTSAQKNPTAFYLCASSMEEGRELTDTQYFGPGTRLTVL.

The rearrangement uses TRBV29-1 and TRBJ1-1, with a tentative D call TRBD1 (6 bases). The V end was cut by 6 bases, the J end by 3 bases, with 14 bases between. Germline values: CDR1 SQVTM, CDR2 ANQGSEA. This CDR3 contains 13 residues. The CDR3 DNA is TGCAGCGTCGAGCAGGGGCTCTACACTGAAGCTTTCTTT. As protein: CSVEQGLYTEAFF.

V is TRBV6-2 or TRBV6-3 and J is TRBJ2-1; D unresolved. Trimming removed 5 bases from V and 0 bases from J, with 11 bases in between. The CDR3 totals 15 residues. CDR1 is MNHEY and CDR2 is SVGEGT in the germline V gene. Written as DNA, the CDR3 is TGTGCCAGCAGTCCCGACGGACGCTCCTACAATGAGCAGTTCTTC. Its protein is CASSPDGRSYNEQFF.

This clonotype has only a few counts. This chain uses TRBV7-9 with TRBJ1-1, with 8 bases lining up with TRBD1. V was pared by 3 bases and J by 10 bases, with 13 bases of the junction left unmatched. The CDR3 sequence is 15 residues long. Germline assignment: CDR1 SEHNR and CDR2 FQNEAQ (reference sequence). The CDR3 protein is CASSLGRQGATVAFF. For the CDR3, the DNA is TGTGCCAGCAGCTTGGGACGGCAGGGGGCAACGGTAGCTTTCTTT.

This clonotype has only a few counts. The chain is built from TRBV7-9 and TRBJ1-1, with D possibly TRBD1 on 6 matching bases. This CDR3 has 13 residues. Between the trimmed V and J ends, which lost 6 bases and 0 bases, there was a span of 8 bases. The V gene's germline CDR1 is SEHNR and CDR2 FQNEAQ (reference sequence). The CDR3 DNA reads TGTGCCAGCAGAGGACAGATGAACACTGAAGCTTTCTTT. It encodes CASRGQMNTEAFF.

This clonotype turned up a few times. V usage is TRBV29-1 and J usage is TRBJ2-1; 7 bases match TRBD2. The CDR3 length is 13 residues. Germline loops: CDR1 SQVTM, CDR2 ANQGSEA. J gave up 2 bases and V 7 bases, and 5 bases lay outside the gene matches. The CDR3 DNA sequence: TGCAGCGCTAGACTAGCTACCTACAATGAGCAGTTCTTC. As protein: CSARLATYNEQFF.

This clonotype was counted between two and nine times. V gene TRBV29-1 combines with J gene TRBJ2-7; 10 nucleotides align to TRBD1. The CDR3 totals 15 residues. V was clipped by 6 bases and J by 4 bases; unmatched bases: 12. CDR1 is SQVTM, CDR2 ANQGSEA, per germline. CDR3: CSVELKGQGTYEQYF. For the CDR3, the DNA is TGCAGCGTGGAGCTCAAGGGACAGGGGACATACGAGCAGTACTTC.

This clonotype showed up just a few times. The J gene is TRBJ2-7, the V gene TRBV28; D unclear. V was cut by 5 bases and J by 2 bases, with 13 bases left in between. Germline lookup yields CDR1 MDHEN and CDR2 SYDVKM. This CDR3 region has 14 residues. CDR3 nucleotide sequence: TGTGCCAGCAGTCGGCTGGCGGATCCCTACGAGCAGTACTTC. Residues: CASSRLADPYEQYF.

The V call is TRBV7-9, the J call TRBJ2-6; 8 bases line up with TRBD1. Trimming cost V 4 bases and J 4 bases; bases outside gene matches: 18. CDR1 SEHNR and CDR2 FQNEAQ come from the germline V gene (reference sequence). CDR3 length equals 20 residues. This CDR3 is CASSSPGTGLNLGGANVLTF. The CDR3 nucleotides read TGTGCCAGCAGCTCCCCCGGGACAGGTCTTAACCTTGGGGGGGCCAACGTCCTGACTTTC.

This clonotype was picked up a small number of times. This chain links TRBV20-1 with TRBJ2-2, with D uncertain. In germline, CDR1 is DFQATT, CDR2 SNEGSKA (reference sequence). This CDR3 contains 11 residues. Trimming stripped 6 bases from V and 7 bases from J, with 9 bases between. The CDR3 bases are TGCAGTGCCACTTTAAGCGGGGAGCTGTTTTTT. Protein: CSATLSGELFF.

Many counts were recorded for this clonotype. The gene calls are TRBV27 and TRBJ2-5; tentatively, D is TRBD1 or TRBD2 (5 bases each). The CDR3 sequence is 13 residues long. Germline CDR1 reads MNHEY; CDR2 reads SMNVEV (reference sequence). The germline V and J ends were trimmed by 6 bases and 0 bases, with 8 bases remaining between them. CDR3 sequence reads: CASSGTDQETQYF. The DNA of the CDR3 is TGTGCCAGCAGCGGGACGGACCAAGAGACCCAGTACTTC.

This clonotype appeared a few times. The chain has TRBV11-2 and TRBJ2-4; no clear D gene. V lost 8 bases to trimming and J lost 8 bases, with 13 bases between them. CDR3 size: 12 residues. Per the germline V gene, CDR1 is SGHAT and CDR2 is FQNNGV. The CDR3 loop reads CASSSGMDIQYF. The CDR3 DNA reads TGTGCCAGCTCAAGTGGGATGGACATTCAGTACTTC. The whole variable domain, filled in from reference TRBV11-2 and TRBJ2-4, reads EAGVAQSPRYKIIEKRQSVAFWCNPISGHATLYWYQQILGQGPKLLIQFQNNGVVDDSQLPKDRFSAERLKGVDSTLKIQPAKLEDSAVYLCASSSGMDIQYFGAGTRLSVL.

This clonotype was recorded at least ten times. V is TRBV4-1 and J is TRBJ1-5; TRBD1 might be the D (5 bases). The V gene's germline CDR1 is MGHRA and CDR2 YSYEKL. The CDR3 has 14 residues. V was trimmed by 4 bases and J by 7 bases, leaving 14 bases between them. CDR3: CASSLNEGYQPQHF. The DNA of the CDR3 is TGCGCCAGCAGCCTCAATGAGGGGTACCAGCCCCAGCATTTT.

Turning to this clonotype: This may stem from a read error, because a much larger clone lies one nucleotide away. V and J are TRBV7-8 and TRBJ2-7, with D hard to call. This CDR3 is 16 amino acids long. Germline V lookup: CDR1 SGHVS, CDR2 FQNEAQ. Trimming stripped 2 bases from V and 1 base from J, with 15 bases between. The CDR3 DNA reads TGTGCCAGCAGCTTATTTCGGTGGGCAGAATCCTACGAGCAGTACTTC. Amino acid sequence: CASSLFRWAESYEQYF.

This chain connects TRBV29-1 to TRBJ2-1; 8 nucleotides line up with TRBD1. With V trimmed by 3 bases and J by 8 bases, 9 bases remained unmatched. The CDR3 is 14 residues long. CDR1 SQVTM and CDR2 ANQGSEA come from the germline V gene. CDR3 residues: CSVDGQGRIDEQFF. Here the CDR3 DNA reads TGCAGCGTTGATGGACAGGGAAGAATCGATGAGCAGTTCTTC.

The rearrangement links TRBV4-1 to TRBJ1-5; D is unresolved. Germline CDR1 reads MGHRA; CDR2 reads YSYEKL. The CDR3 has 15 residues. Trimming cost V 6 bases and J 0 bases, with 12 bases left between them. This CDR3 is CASRQMDYSNQPQHF. The CDR3 coding sequence is TGCGCCAGCAGACAAATGGACTATAGCAATCAGCCCCAGCATTTT.

This clonotype was detected ten times or more. The V call is TRBV20-1, the J call TRBJ2-3; TRBD2 matches at 13 bases. The CDR3 loop spans 14 amino acids. The germline V gene has CDR1 DFQATT and CDR2 SNEGSKA (reference sequence). CDR3 nucleotide sequence: TGCAGCGGACTAGCGGGGGCCGGCACAGATACGCAGTATTTT. This sequence encodes CSGLAGAGTDTQYF.

The chain joins TRBV25-1 to TRBJ2-7; D is perhaps TRBD1 (5 bases). The germline V gene encodes CDR1 MGHDK and CDR2 SYGVNS. V lost 0 bases and J 5 bases, leaving 20 bases between the germline ends. The CDR3 extends over 17 amino acids. The CDR3 DNA sequence: TGTGCCAGCAGTGAATATTTCGCGACAGACGATGCCAACGAGCAGTACTTC. Encoded protein: CASSEYFATDDANEQYF.

This clonotype was observed a handful of times. This chain connects TRBV7-2 to TRBJ2-5; 11 bases agree with TRBD2. Looked up from germline, CDR1 is SGHTA and CDR2 is FQGNSA. Trimming at V came to 5 bases and at J to 2 bases, leaving 7 bases not matched to a gene. This CDR3 is 16 amino acids long. Here the CDR3 DNA reads TGTGCCAGCAGCCTCTCTAGCGGGGGGTCTCAAGAGACCCAGTACTTC. Amino acids: CASSLSSGGSQETQYF.

This clonotype was observed many times. This chain uses TRBV7-2 with TRBJ1-6; D ambiguous. CDR1 SGHTA and CDR2 FQGNSA come from the germline V gene. The CDR3 runs to 12 residues. Trimming pared 5 bases from V and 8 bases from J, leaving 7 bases between. The CDR3 DNA is TGTGCCAGCAGCCGGGCTTATTCACCCCTCCACTTT. It yields the protein CASSRAYSPLHF.

The genes are TRBV11-2 and TRBJ2-1, with D possibly TRBD2 on 5 matching bases. Trimming left V 1 base short and J 3 bases short, with 13 bases between. The CDR3 is 16 residues long. Per germline, CDR1 SGHAT and CDR2 FQNNGV. CDR3 amino acids: CASSLGRLSYYNEQFF. The CDR3 DNA is TGTGCCAGCAGCTTAGGCCGACTATCTTACTACAATGAGCAGTTCTTC.

This clonotype was recorded many times. The chain couples TRBV7-2 to TRBJ2-7, with TRBD2 matching 11 bases. With 3 bases clipped from V and 3 bases from J, the junction kept 1 base outside the gene matches. This CDR3 is 14 amino acids long. The germline V gene has CDR1 SGHTA and CDR2 FQGNSA. The CDR3 DNA reads TGTGCCAGCAGCTTCGGGACTAGCGGCTACGAGCAGTACTTC. Translating it yields CASSFGTSGYEQYF.